This TCR beta chain came from a study of beta chain features in type 1 diabetes. The study, taken as a whole, reports: Shortening that was moderate but significant affected the TCRB CDR3s of Type 1 diabetes patients in all four CD4+ subsets. The study left unresolved whether HLA type influences TCRB rearrangement. Researchers reported that naive, central memory and Treg TCRB repertoires appeared more similar in patients than in healthy donors. Cells that show high TCR expression could be over-represented by cDNA sequencing.

Expressed TCRB transcripts were sequenced because the isolated RNA had all been reverse transcribed beforehand. Naive, central memory and regulatory T cell samples came to a mean of about 3.9 million reads. Assay: immunoSEQ multiplex PCR; the TCRdb copy retains only in-frame clones and omits some. The data show about 160,000 clones, with about 10% seen just once and around 0.7% held by the top ten. A note on this clone: Its antigen is unknown.

Deletions cut 0 bases from V and 1 base from J, with 21 bases between. This CDR3 has 19 residues. Germline V lookup: CDR1 MGHRA, CDR2 YSYEKL. This receptor was identified in a woman between 25 and 40 years old with type 1 diabetes. The sequenced sample consisted of central memory CD4+ T cells from blood. The genes are TRBV4-1 and TRBJ1-2, with a weak D call TRBD1 (5 bases). CDR3 protein: CASSQDPLRERRFNYGYTF. Written as DNA, the CDR3 is TGCGCCAGCAGCCAAGATCCTCTCAGGGAACGCCGCTTTAACTATGGCTACACCTTC.